This T cell receptor (beta chain) is from a study of shared clonotypes between healthy human individuals. Study observations and caveats: Compared with clonotypes that all four donors shared, non-shared clonotypes had lower generation probabilities. Rarefaction gave evidence that sorted-subset sequencing remained incomplete despite large depth.

The split of CD4+ cells yielded CD45RA+ naive and CD45RA-negative memory subsets. The protocol was immunoSEQ multiplex PCR, while the TCRdb copy is restricted to in-frame clones and leaves out a portion. Among roughly 1.4 million clones, about 98.5% were seen once, and the ten largest hold under 0.45%. This clone was seen just once. The antigen is not known. Different DNA sequences within this sample yield the same CDR3. Trimming removed 5 bases at V and 0 bases at J, with 11 bases between. This CDR3 comprises 14 residues. The germline V gene encodes CDR1 MDHEN and CDR2 SYDVKM. Sequenced input: naive CD4+ T cells sorted from blood. This sample's subset: CD45RA+ positively selected. The J gene is TRBJ2-7, the V gene TRBV28; perhaps TRBD2 as D (5 bases). The sequence came from a man aged 25-45 years in good health. The CDR3 protein is CASSLPGSSYEQYF. The DNA of the CDR3 is TGTGCCAGCAGTCTACCGGGGAGCTCCTACGAGCAGTACTTC.